The T cell receptor (beta chain) under discussion was sequenced for a study of T cells after yellow fever vaccination. TCRdb re-called the 5' RACE reads through MiXCR, storing one row per CDR3 protein. Found here are roughly 170,000 distinct CDR3 sequences, approximately 6.2% of them singletons; the top ten hold roughly 3%. V was clipped by 0 bases and J by 8 bases; unmatched bases: 7. In germline, CDR1 is SGHNT, CDR2 YYREEE (reference sequence). CDR3 length: 16 residues. The TCR sequence derives from a man younger than 30 who received the YFV17D yellow fever vaccine. V gene TRBV5-4 combines with J gene TRBJ2-1; TRBD1 agrees at 11 bases. Sequenced material: CD4+ T cells sorted from PBMCs, taken on the day of the first yellow fever vaccination. The CDR3 region is CASSLAWGQGVDEQFF. The CDR3 bases are TGTGCCAGCAGCTTGGCCTGGGGACAGGGGGTAGATGAGCAGTTCTTC.